This T cell receptor (beta chain) comes out of a study of Ad26.COV2.S vaccination and SARS-CoV-2 variants. General study points: Vaccinees and placebo recipients showed similar non-spike TCR breadth. Reportedly, after vaccination the spike-specific CD8+ and CD4+ T cell responses displayed substantial breadth. TCR breadth and depth analyses may have underestimated total T cell responses. Greater spike-specific TCR breadth was seen in vaccine recipients than in placebo recipients.

Points on this clone: Its cognate antigen is unknown.

Assay: immunoSEQ multiplex PCR; the TCRdb copy retains only in-frame clones and omits some. The sample yields about 180,000 clones, approximately 88% seen once. The V end was cut by 8 bases, the J end by 2 bases, with 13 bases between. The CDR3 covers 13 residues. Germline V gives CDR1 SNHLY, CDR2 FYNNEI. The specimen was peripheral blood, collected after recovery from COVID-19. The chain employs TRBV2 and TRBJ2-7; D unresolved. This TCR was sampled from a human donor who had recovered from COVID-19. The DNA for the CDR3 is TGTGCCAGCCGACGGCAGGCCACCTACGAGCAGTACTTC. It is translated as CASRRQATYEQYF.